The clone carrying this TCR beta chain was found once. Its antigen is undetermined. The CDR3 runs to 14 residues. Trimming cost V 10 bases and J 2 bases, with 18 bases left between them. The data stem from a study of regulatory dendritic cells for organ transplantation. Repertoires were generated with immunoSEQ multiplex PCR, while TCRdb's copy carries only in-frame clones and drops some. In the table there are over 9,500 clones, roughly 91% of which are singletons. Sorted T cells were CFSE-labeled and cultured less than 6 days with allogeneic regulatory or mature dendritic cells at 1:10. The sequencing sample was made of naive CD8+ T cells from blood cultured with regulatory dendritic cells. Subset: CD45RA+ naive T cells. The rearrangement links TRBV23-1 to TRBJ2-7; D perhaps matches TRBD2 (5 bases). TRBV23-1 is assigned to the ORF class and has an uncertain function. The sequence was collected from a human donor in good health. This CDR3 is CATRAAAGTYEQYF. The CDR3 DNA is TGCGCCACCCGAGCGGCCGCTGGTACCTACGAGCAGTACTTC.